This T cell receptor (beta chain) was retrieved from a study of cytomegalovirus exposure and HLA in healthy donors. PCR employed 60 Vbeta and 13 Jbeta primers. The table came from immunoSEQ multiplex PCR; TCRdb's copy has only in-frame clones and leaves some out. The repertoire holds some 110,000 clones, with roughly 77% as singletons. This clone was detected a few times. The CDR3 is made up of 16 amino acids. Sequencing used PBMCs. The chain recombines TRBV12-2 with TRBJ1-5; the table assigns TRBD1, which was not confirmed against the DNA. TRBV12-2 is classified as a pseudogene. The sequence was collected from a middle-aged man in good health and CMV-seronegative. The CDR3 DNA is TGTGCAAGTCGCTTAAACCGGGACAGGGCAAATCAGCCCCAGCATTTT. It translates to CASRLNRDRANQPQHF.